The 8 T cell receptor beta chains given below trace back to one sample, sequenced in a study of blood T cell repertoires in COVID-19. Here immunoSEQ multiplex PCR was the method, and the copy in TCRdb shows in-frame clones only, minus some. The data show about 74,000 clones, about nine tenths seen once. Sequenced input: peripheral blood. Receptors originate from a woman aged 45-59 years in a cohort sampled during active COVID-19.

The V call is TRBV27, the J call TRBJ2-2; 11 nucleotides align to TRBD2. The CDR3 contains 16 residues. Germline loops: CDR1 MNHEY, CDR2 SMNVEV (reference sequence). Germline trimming cut 9 bases from V and 2 bases from J; bases unmatched to any gene: 8. The CDR3: CASIGLAGGNTGELFF. The CDR3 nucleotides are TGTGCCAGTATCGGGCTAGCGGGAGGCAACACCGGGGAGCTGTTTTTT.

The rearrangement uses TRBV6-5 and TRBJ1-2, with TRBD1 matching over 8 bases. The length of the CDR3 is 14 residues. In germline, CDR1 is MNHEY, CDR2 SVGAGI. V was clipped by 0 bases and J by 9 bases; unmatched bases: 6. The CDR3 loop is CASSYSAGGDSYTF. Here the CDR3 DNA reads TGTGCCAGCAGTTACTCAGCAGGGGGCGATAGCTACACCTTC.

The rearrangement links TRBV13 to TRBJ1-1; 8 positions agree with TRBD1. V was clipped by 3 bases and J by 11 bases; unmatched bases: 8. CDR3 length: 13 amino acids. The germline V gene has CDR1 PRHDT and CDR2 FYEKMQ (reference sequence). CDR3 DNA sequence: TGTGCCAGCAGCTTGGACAGGGCGATCGCGGCTTTCTTT. It is translated as CASSLDRAIAAFF.

The V gene is TRBV18, the J gene TRBJ1-1, with a possible D match to TRBD1 (6 bases). This CDR3 contains 14 residues. The germline V gene has CDR1 KGHSH and CDR2 LQKENI. The V end lost 6 bases, the J end lost 0 bases, and 11 bases lay between the germline ends. CDR3 sequence reads: CASSPGQLNTEAFF. The CDR3 DNA is TGTGCCAGCTCCCCCGGACAGCTGAACACTGAAGCTTTCTTT.

In this sample, this clone turned up once. The chain is built from TRBV6-6 and TRBJ1-4; 7 bases agree with TRBD1. CDR1 MNHNY and CDR2 SVGAGI come from the germline V gene (reference sequence). V was clipped by 7 bases and J by 7 bases; unmatched bases: 3. This CDR3 has 12 residues. The CDR3 nucleotides are TGTGCCAGCAAGGGGGCGGGTGAAAAACTGTTTTTT. Amino acid sequence: CASKGAGEKLFF.

This chain connects TRBV19 to TRBJ1-2; D ambiguous. The V and J ends lost 3 bases and 1 base respectively, with 6 bases between them. The CDR3 is made up of 13 amino acids. CDR1 LNHDA and CDR2 SQIVND come from the germline V gene (reference sequence). The CDR3 coding sequence is TGTGCCAGTAGTATGGTCGGTAACTATGGCTACACCTTC. This sequence encodes CASSMVGNYGYTF.

The chain links TRBV10-3 to TRBJ2-3, with D possibly TRBD1 on 7 matching bases. The germline V and J ends were trimmed by 8 bases and 1 base, with 10 bases remaining between them. The CDR3 runs to 13 residues. The germline V gene encodes CDR1 ENHRY and CDR2 SYGVKD. The CDR3 is CAIDREGTDTQYF. The CDR3 DNA follows: TGTGCCATCGACAGGGAGGGCACAGATACGCAGTATTTT.

This chain uses TRBV7-3 with TRBJ2-1; a weak D match, TRBD2 (5 bases). V was pared by 1 base and J by 5 bases, with 24 bases between. Germline V lookup: CDR1 SGHTA, CDR2 FQGTGA. CDR3 size: 19 residues. The CDR3 DNA reads as TGTGCCAGCAGCTTAAATTATCGGGTAGGGCACGGGAATAACAATGAGCAGTTCTTC. The encoded protein is CASSLNYRVGHGNNNEQFF.